The 19 T cell receptor beta chains in this list originate from one sample, sequenced in a study of control samples from healthy donors and cancer patients. Assay: immunoSEQ multiplex PCR; the TCRdb copy retains only in-frame clones and omits some. Here the sample spans roughly 95,000 clones, roughly 90% being singletons. Sequencing was carried out using blood. The receptors stem from a woman aged 25 to 39 in good health.

The chain carries TRBV11-2 and TRBJ2-5; no firm D call. The CDR3 sequence is 13 residues long. The V end was cut by 3 bases, the J end by 1 base, with 6 bases between. Germline values: CDR1 SGHAT, CDR2 FQNNGV. The CDR3 reads CASSFRLQETQYF. CDR3 in DNA: TGTGCCAGCAGCTTTAGGCTCCAAGAGACCCAGTACTTC.

This chain joins TRBV7-7 and TRBJ1-5; 8 nucleotides align to TRBD1. The V gene's germline CDR1 is SSHAT and CDR2 FNYEAQ (reference sequence). CDR3 length: 16 residues. The trim removed 4 bases at V and 3 bases at J, leaving 8 bases unmatched. The CDR3: CASSSRGQADNQPQHF. The CDR3 DNA is TGTGCCAGCAGCTCGCGGGGACAGGCGGACAATCAGCCCCAGCATTTT.

The chain employs TRBV5-5 and TRBJ1-4, with 7 bases matching TRBD1. Per the germline V gene, CDR1 is SGHKS and CDR2 is YYEKEE (reference sequence). The trim removed 6 bases at V and 7 bases at J, leaving 15 bases unmatched. The CDR3 runs 16 residues. DNA for the CDR3: TGTGCCAGCAACCTCGCTAGACAAGGGGGCAGTGAAAAACTGTTTTTT. This sequence encodes CASNLARQGGSEKLFF.

The CDR3 region has the DNA TGTGCCTGGAGCCCAGGACTCCTACCGTCCTACGAGCAGTACTTC. This encodes CAWSPGLLPSYEQYF. The V and J genes are TRBV30 and TRBJ2-7; D might be TRBD2 (5 bases). Trimming took 3 bases from V and 1 from J, leaving 16 bases between them. The CDR3 is made up of 15 amino acids. The germline CDR1 and CDR2 sequences are GTSNPN and SVGIG (reference sequence).

J is TRBJ2-3 and V is TRBV7-3; 10 nucleotides align to TRBD2. The CDR3 totals 17 residues. The V segment lost 5 bases and the J segment 1 base; nucleotides outside the gene matches: 9. Germline lookup yields CDR1 SGHTA and CDR2 FQGTGA. The CDR3 coding sequence is TGTGCCAGCAGCGTCCAAGGACTAGCGGACGGCACAGATACGCAGTATTTT. Translation gives CASSVQGLADGTDTQYF.

The genes are TRBV18 and TRBJ2-7; the match to TRBD1 covers 7 bases. The CDR3 extends over 15 amino acids. Trimming at V came to 0 bases and at J to 4 bases, leaving 6 bases not matched to a gene. CDR1 and CDR2 from the germline V gene are KGHSH and LQKENI. CDR3 loop: CASSPPRGPGYEQYF. CDR3 sequence (DNA): TGTGCCAGCTCACCACCGAGGGGGCCGGGGTACGAGCAGTACTTC.

CDR3 nucleotide sequence: TGTGCCAGCAGCGGGACTAGCGGGATCGGGGAGCTGTTTTTT. This encodes CASSGTSGIGELFF. The V gene is TRBV6-4, the J gene TRBJ2-2, with TRBD2 identical over 13 bases. The CDR3 loop spans 14 amino acids. CDR1 is MRHNA, CDR2 SNTAGT, per germline. J gave up 7 bases and V 6 bases, and 2 bases lay outside the gene matches.

The chain joins TRBV18 to TRBJ1-4, with D unclear. The CDR3 loop spans 15 amino acids. V was cut by 1 base and J by 0 bases, with 6 bases left in between. Germline CDR1 and CDR2: KGHSH and LQKENI. This chain's CDR3 is CASSPQVATNEKLFF. In nucleotides, the CDR3 is TGTGCCAGCTCACCACAGGTCGCAACTAATGAAAAACTGTTTTTT.

The chain couples TRBV5-4 to TRBJ2-3, with D perhaps TRBD2 (6 bases). Germline values: CDR1 SGHNT, CDR2 YYREEE (reference sequence). The CDR3 is made up of 15 amino acids. V was cut by 0 bases and J by 1 base, with 9 bases left in between. Here the CDR3 reads CASSLDGGRTDTQYF. As DNA, the CDR3 is TGTGCCAGCAGCTTGGACGGGGGACGCACAGATACGCAGTATTTT.

This chain joins TRBV14 and TRBJ1-1; a weak D match, TRBD1 (5 bases). Per germline, CDR1 SGHDN and CDR2 FVKESK. The CDR3 has 15 amino acids. The V end was cut by 0 bases, the J end by 4 bases, with 12 bases between. The CDR3 DNA follows: TGTGCCAGCAGCCAAGAGATGAGGGGTCTCACTGAAGCTTTCTTT. This translates into CASSQEMRGLTEAFF.

V gene TRBV20-1 combines with J gene TRBJ1-6; D is perhaps TRBD1 (6 bases). Trimming shortened V by 3 bases and J by 6 bases, and 9 bases separated the two germline ends. Germline CDR1 is DFQATT and CDR2 is SNEGSKA (reference sequence). The CDR3 is 13 residues long. The CDR3 loop is CSASGTSNSPLHF. The CDR3 DNA sequence: TGCAGTGCTAGTGGGACAAGTAATTCACCCCTCCACTTT.

The rearrangement links TRBV9 to TRBJ2-1; the D is unclear. Trimming left V 1 base short and J 3 bases short, with 8 bases between. The germline gives CDR1 SGDLS, CDR2 YYNGEE. The length of the CDR3 is 14 residues. CDR3 region: CASSVTGRYNEQFF. Written as DNA, the CDR3 is TGTGCCAGCAGCGTAACGGGCCGCTACAATGAGCAGTTCTTC.

V gene TRBV18 combines with J gene TRBJ2-7, with a weak D call TRBD2 (6 bases). This CDR3 is 16 amino acids long. Germline CDR1 reads KGHSH; CDR2 reads LQKENI. V dropped 0 bases and J dropped 7 bases, with 19 bases sitting between them. CDR3 in amino acids: CASSPPWRGRAWEQYF. The CDR3, as DNA: TGTGCCAGCTCACCACCGTGGAGGGGAAGAGCTTGGGAGCAGTACTTC.

This chain joins TRBV7-2 and TRBJ1-5; TRBD1 is a possible D gene (5 bases). The CDR3 is made up of 15 amino acids. Between the trimmed V and J ends, which lost 1 base and 5 bases, there was a span of 12 bases. Germline V gives CDR1 SGHTA, CDR2 FQGNSA. The CDR3 DNA reads TGTGCCAGCAGCTTAGTGGGGCAAGAGTATCAGCCCCAGCATTTT. This gives the protein CASSLVGQEYQPQHF.

Of note for this clone: The sample carries other DNA sequences with the same CDR3. The chain has TRBV18 and TRBJ2-2, with TRBD1 as a possible D gene (5 bases). The germline CDR1 and CDR2 sequences are KGHSH and LQKENI. The V gene lost 3 bases and the J gene lost 3 bases, with 8 bases spanning the gap. The CDR3 is 14 amino acids. DNA for the CDR3: TGTGCCAGCTCACCCCAGGGTGACACCGGGGAGCTGTTTTTT. Translation gives CASSPQGDTGELFF. Supplemented by reference TRBV18 and TRBJ2-2, the full variable domain reads NAGVMQNPRHLVRRRGQEARLRCSPMKGHSHVYWYRQLPEEGLKFMVYLQKENIIDESGMPKERFSAEFPKEGPSILRIQQVVRGDSAAYFCASSPQGDTGELFFGEGSRLTVL.

This chain uses TRBV12-3 or TRBV12-4 with TRBJ1-4; TRBD1 is a possible D gene (5 bases). The V end was cut by 9 bases, the J end by 7 bases, with 15 bases between. This CDR3 spans 13 amino acids. CDR3 sequence (DNA): TGTGCCAGTTCCTTTACTGGGGCTGAAAAACTGTTTTTT. Its protein product is CASSFTGAEKLFF.

V usage is TRBV7-3 and J usage is TRBJ2-6; D call uncertain. V lost 4 bases, J lost 4 bases, and 14 bases lay in between. CDR3 length: 16 amino acids. CDR1 is SGHTA and CDR2 is FQGTGA in the germline V gene. CDR3 protein: CASSYEETGGANVLTF. CDR3 bases: TGTGCCAGCAGCTACGAGGAAACCGGCGGGGCCAACGTCCTGACTTTC.

The CDR3 nucleotides are TGCGCCAGCGGGCGGACAACGAACACTGAAGCTTTCTTT. It is translated as CASGRTTNTEAFF. The genes are TRBV5-1 and TRBJ1-1, with D maybe TRBD1 (5 bases). Germline lookup yields CDR1 SGHRS and CDR2 YFSETQ. This CDR3 comprises 13 residues. Deletions cut 7 bases from V and 1 base from J, with 11 bases between.

The V and J genes are TRBV3-1 (or the pseudogene TRBV3-2) and TRBJ2-7; D remains ambiguous. This CDR3 has 12 amino acids. Trimming stripped 2 bases from V and 4 bases from J, with 6 bases between. Germline V gene sequence: CDR1 LGHDT, CDR2 YNNKEL (reference sequence). CDR3 coding DNA: TGTGCCAGCAGCCAAAGCAATTACGAGCAGTACTTC. This sequence encodes CASSQSNYEQYF.